Below are 31 T cell receptor beta chains sequenced from a single sample in a study of blood T cell repertoires in COVID-19. The protocol was immunoSEQ multiplex PCR, while the TCRdb copy is restricted to in-frame clones and leaves out a portion. The data show approximately 280,000 clones, approximately 88% seen once. The sample consisted of peripheral blood. These receptors originate from a human donor with COVID-19, enrolled during active disease. The donor label of this sample is uncertain.

V is TRBV29-1 and J is TRBJ2-1; D is undetermined. Germline V CDR1 and CDR2: SQVTM, ANQGSEA. The CDR3 contains 12 residues. Trimming cost V 1 base and J 6 bases, with 7 bases left between them. CDR3 residues: CSVEVSGNEQFF. The CDR3 DNA reads as TGCAGCGTTGAAGTTTCAGGCAATGAGCAGTTCTTC.

This clone was recorded once. This sequence joins TRBV7-2 and TRBJ2-7; D is perhaps TRBD1 (7 bases). The CDR3 extends over 16 amino acids. Germline V CDR1 and CDR2: SGHTA, FQGNSA. Trimming shortened V by 0 bases and J by 2 bases, and 14 bases separated the two germline ends. The CDR3 here is CASSLAADRRAYEQYF. The CDR3 DNA follows: TGTGCCAGCAGCTTAGCCGCGGACAGGAGGGCCTACGAGCAGTACTTC.

The chain employs TRBV7-3 and TRBJ2-7; D is perhaps TRBD2 (5 bases). This CDR3 is 14 amino acids long. V lost 2 bases and J 2 bases, leaving 10 bases between the germline ends. The V gene's germline CDR1 is SGHTA and CDR2 FQGTGA. This CDR3 is CASSLGPGTYEQYF. CDR3 DNA sequence: TGTGCCAGCAGCTTAGGTCCGGGGACCTACGAGCAGTACTTC.

The chain links TRBV18 to TRBJ2-2, with 7 bases that match TRBD2. The CDR3 spans 16 residues. Germline values: CDR1 KGHSH, CDR2 LQKENI. J was trimmed by 3 bases and V by 3 bases; bases with no gene match: 7. The CDR3 reads CASSPVGGGDTGELFF. CDR3 in DNA: TGTGCCAGCTCACCCGTTGGCGGGGGAGACACCGGGGAGCTGTTTTTT.

The rearrangement joins TRBV7-3 to TRBJ2-5, with TRBD2 matching over 11 bases. V lost 3 bases to trimming and J lost 6 bases; unmatched junction nucleotides: 3. The CDR3 sequence is 14 residues long. In germline, CDR1 is SGHTA, CDR2 FQGTGA. The CDR3 reads CASSFTSGSQTQYF. DNA for the CDR3: TGTGCCAGCAGCTTTACTAGCGGGAGTCAGACCCAGTACTTC.

The V call is TRBV3-1 (or the pseudogene TRBV3-2), the J call TRBJ2-3; 7 positions match TRBD2. This CDR3 has 15 residues. The germline CDR1 and CDR2 sequences are LGHDT and YNNKEL (reference sequence). V lost 3 bases, J lost 2 bases, and 5 bases stayed unmatched. CDR3 amino acids: CASSQGSGPTDTQYF. Written as DNA, the CDR3 is TGTGCCAGCAGCCAGGGTAGCGGGCCCACAGATACGCAGTATTTT.

The rearrangement links TRBV21-1 to TRBJ2-2; the D call TRBD2 from the table was never checked on the DNA. TRBV21-1 is listed as a pseudogene. The length of the CDR3 is 18 residues. The CDR3 nucleotides read TGTGCCAGCAGCAAAGCGGGACTAGCGGGAGGGAACACCGGGGAGCTGTTTTTT. Translated: CASSKAGLAGGNTGELFF.

This chain joins TRBV19 and TRBJ1-1, with D possibly matching TRBD1 (6 bases). The germline gives CDR1 LNHDA, CDR2 SQIVND (reference sequence). The germline V and J ends were trimmed by 6 bases and 5 bases, with 25 bases remaining between them. The CDR3 sequence is 17 residues long. The CDR3 nucleotides read TGTGCCAGTAGGCGGGTCCCAAGGGACACTCTTGGGACTGAAGCTTTCTTT. It yields the protein CASRRVPRDTLGTEAFF.

The V call is TRBV28, the J call TRBJ2-7; unclear D gene. This CDR3 comprises 12 residues. V dropped 5 bases and J dropped 7 bases, with 12 bases sitting between them. Germline V gene data show CDR1 as MDHEN and CDR2 as SYDVKM. CDR3 nucleotides: TGTGCCAGCAGTCCCTCCCGGGTTGAGCAGTACTTC. It yields the protein CASSPSRVEQYF.

The rearrangement links TRBV18 to TRBJ2-7; D is possibly TRBD1 (5 bases). Deletions cut 3 bases from V and 6 bases from J, with 18 bases between. This CDR3 comprises 15 residues. Germline V CDR1 and CDR2: KGHSH, LQKENI. In DNA, the CDR3 is TGTGCCAGCTCACCCATAACAGGATCTCAGGCCGAGCAGTACTTC. Translated, it gives CASSPITGSQAEQYF.

V is TRBV7-2 and J is TRBJ2-5, with 10 nucleotides matching TRBD1. Germline assignment: CDR1 SGHTA and CDR2 FQGNSA. The CDR3 is 16 residues long. Trimming removed 5 bases from V and 5 bases from J; junction bases left unmatched: 11. DNA of the CDR3: TGTGCCAGCAGCACCCAGACAGGGGGCCTGGCGGAGACCCAGTACTTC. This codes for CASSTQTGGLAETQYF.

The chain is built from TRBV9 and TRBJ2-1, with TRBD2 matching over 12 bases. The V segment lost 2 bases and the J segment 9 bases; nucleotides outside the gene matches: 6. This CDR3 region has 15 residues. Germline assignment: CDR1 SGDLS and CDR2 YYNGEE. The CDR3 nucleotides read TGTGCCAGCAGCGTCCTAGCGGGAGGGGAGACTGAGCAGTTCTTC. It translates to CASSVLAGGETEQFF.

This chain joins TRBV19 and TRBJ2-5; 9 positions agree with TRBD1. Germline CDR1 is LNHDA and CDR2 is SQIVND (reference sequence). The J segment lost 0 bases and the V segment lost 8 bases, leaving 10 bases of the junction unmatched. The CDR3 sequence is 16 residues long. This CDR3 is CASSKTGTGYQETQYF. CDR3 DNA sequence: TGTGCCAGTTCGAAAACCGGGACAGGGTACCAAGAGACCCAGTACTTC.

This sequence joins TRBV15 and TRBJ2-1; TRBD1 matches at 9 bases. The V and J ends lost 6 bases and 8 bases, in that order; junction bases with no gene match: 14. Germline CDR1 LNHNV, CDR2 YYDKDF (reference sequence). CDR3 size: 16 residues. The CDR3 coding sequence is TGTGCCACCAGTAACCCCGGGACAGGGAGGTTCCATGAGCAGTTCTTC. Encoded protein: CATSNPGTGRFHEQFF.

The chain is built from TRBV7-2 and TRBJ2-7, with 10 bases fitting TRBD2. V gave up 4 bases and J gave up 1 base; unmatched junction bases: 4. Germline V gene data show CDR1 as SGHTA and CDR2 as FQGNSA. CDR3 length: 15 residues. The CDR3, as DNA: TGTGCCAGCAGCTCGCCGGGACTAGCGTCCTACGAGCAGTACTTC. Translated: CASSSPGLASYEQYF.

The chain recombines TRBV18 with TRBJ2-5; D unresolved. V dropped 6 bases and J dropped 5 bases, with 13 bases sitting between them. Germline lookup yields CDR1 KGHSH and CDR2 LQKENI. There are 13 residues in the CDR3. CDR3 loop: CASSLVPTETQYF. In DNA form, the CDR3 reads TGTGCCAGCTCCCTGGTGCCTACGGAGACCCAGTACTTC.

V gene TRBV7-9 combines with J gene TRBJ2-1; a weak D match, TRBD1 (6 bases). The CDR3 loop spans 15 amino acids. Between the trimmed V and J ends, which lost 5 bases and 6 bases, there was a span of 17 bases. The germline V gene encodes CDR1 SEHNR and CDR2 FQNEAQ (reference sequence). CDR3 sequence reads: CASSNTPGTLNEQFF. CDR3 DNA: TGTGCCAGCAGCAACACCCCCGGGACACTCAATGAGCAGTTCTTC. The full variable domain, with the rest looked up from reference TRBV7-9 and TRBJ2-1, is DTGVSQNPRHKITKRGQNVTFRCDPISEHNRLYWYRQTLGQGPEFLTYFQNEAQLEKSRLLSDRFSAERPKGSFSTLEIQRTEQGDSAMYLCASSNTPGTLNEQFFGPGTRLTVL.

This chain joins TRBV19 and TRBJ1-6; D unresolved. The CDR3 loop spans 14 amino acids. Trimming stripped 2 bases from V and 12 bases from J, with 14 bases between. Per the germline V gene, CDR1 is LNHDA and CDR2 is SQIVND (reference sequence). CDR3 sequence (DNA): TGTGCCAGTAGTATAACCTTGGAGGCGAAACCCCTCCACTTT. This encodes CASSITLEAKPLHF. The full variable domain, in which reference TRBV19 and TRBJ1-6 provide the parts outside the CDR3, is DGGITQSPKYLFRKEGQNVTLSCEQNLNHDAMYWYRQDPGQGLRLIYYSQIVNDFQKGDIAEGYSVSREKKESFPLTVTSAQKNPTAFYLCASSITLEAKPLHFGNGTRLTVT.

The rearrangement uses TRBV2 and TRBJ1-4; 10 bases map to TRBD1. The CDR3 extends over 14 amino acids. In germline, CDR1 is SNHLY, CDR2 FYNNEI. V lost 7 bases, J lost 8 bases, and 7 bases stayed unmatched. The CDR3 protein is CASNWDRGSEKLFF. The DNA for the CDR3 is TGTGCCAGCAATTGGGACAGGGGATCCGAAAAACTGTTTTTT.

This clone has only one observation. The chain uses TRBV4-3 and TRBJ2-3; 9 bases align to TRBD1. The CDR3 sequence is 14 residues long. The V and J ends lost 3 bases and 5 bases, in that order; junction bases with no gene match: 3. CDR1 is LGHNA and CDR2 is YSLEER in the germline V gene. DNA of the CDR3: TGCGCCAGCAGCCAGGGACAGGGACTAGATACGCAGTATTTT. Translated, it gives CASSQGQGLDTQYF.

This clone was detected only once. The V and J genes are TRBV6-6 and TRBJ1-2, with D unclear. The ends were cut back, 2 bases at V and 13 bases at J, with 14 bases in the middle. Germline CDR1 is MNHNY and CDR2 is SVGAGI (reference sequence). The CDR3 spans 12 residues. The CDR3 region is CASSYVREVGTF. In nucleotides, the CDR3 is TGTGCCAGCAGTTACGTTCGGGAGGTGGGCACCTTC.

The chain couples TRBV19 to TRBJ2-1; 11 bases align to TRBD2. The CDR3 totals 14 residues. In germline, CDR1 is LNHDA, CDR2 SQIVND (reference sequence). V shed 1 base and J 10 bases; nucleotides not matched to a gene: 3. CDR3: CASSIGLAGGEQFF. The CDR3 nucleotides read TGTGCCAGTAGTATAGGTCTAGCGGGAGGCGAGCAGTTCTTC.

V is TRBV6-1 and J is TRBJ2-5, with TRBD1 as a possible D gene (5 bases). Trimming took 3 bases from V and 3 from J, leaving 8 bases between them. Germline V gene sequence: CDR1 MNHNS, CDR2 SASEGT. The CDR3 totals 13 residues. The CDR3 DNA follows: TGTGCCAGCAGTGAGTTAGGGGAAGAGACCCAGTACTTC. Residues: CASSELGEETQYF.

The chain employs TRBV7-9 and TRBJ2-3, with unresolved D. The CDR3 covers 13 residues. The V end lost 7 bases, the J end lost 0 bases, and 8 bases lay between the germline ends. CDR1 and CDR2 from the germline V gene are SEHNR and FQNEAQ (reference sequence). CDR3 sequence reads: CASNAVSTDTQYF. The CDR3 nucleotides are TGTGCCAGCAATGCGGTCAGCACAGATACGCAGTATTTT.

The chain carries TRBV5-1 and TRBJ2-3; D is possibly TRBD1 (5 bases). CDR3 size: 15 residues. Germline CDR1 and CDR2: SGHRS and YFSETQ. V was clipped by 0 bases and J by 0 bases, with 8 bases between them. CDR3 bases: TGCGCCAGCAGCTTGGAGGGGAAGAGCACAGATACGCAGTATTTT. It codes for CASSLEGKSTDTQYF.

The chain's CDR3 is CASSFRQGRSYGYTF. The CDR3 DNA is TGCGCCAGCAGCTTTCGACAGGGACGCAGCTATGGCTACACCTTC. The chain carries TRBV4-1 and TRBJ1-2, with TRBD1 matching 7 bases. Looked up from germline, CDR1 is MGHRA and CDR2 is YSYEKL. Unmatched junction bases numbered 10, after V lost 5 bases and J lost 4 bases. There are 15 residues in the CDR3.

Of note for this clone: The sample holds other DNA sequences that translate to the same CDR3. The V and J genes are TRBV19 and TRBJ1-5, with D unresolved. CDR1 LNHDA and CDR2 SQIVND come from the germline V gene (reference sequence). The CDR3 runs 13 residues. Trimming removed 6 bases from V and 1 base from J, with 7 bases in between. The CDR3 here is CASRDTSNQPQHF. In DNA form, the CDR3 reads TGTGCCAGTAGAGACACCAGCAATCAGCCCCAGCATTTT.

This chain uses TRBV10-3 with TRBJ2-2, with 11 bases fitting TRBD1. The CDR3 extends over 16 amino acids. Germline CDR1 ENHRY, CDR2 SYGVKD. The trim removed 2 bases at V and 5 bases at J, leaving 4 bases unmatched. For the CDR3, the DNA is TGTGCCATCAGTGAGAGGGGGACAGGGGGTACCGGGGAGCTGTTTTTT. This gives the protein CAISERGTGGTGELFF.

The CDR3 sequence: CASSGTGSSYNEQFF. CDR3 in DNA: TGTGCCAGTAGCGGGACAGGGAGCTCCTACAATGAGCAGTTCTTC. The chain carries TRBV19 and TRBJ2-1; 9 positions agree with TRBD1. Trimming cost V 6 bases and J 0 bases; bases outside gene matches: 3. Per germline, CDR1 LNHDA and CDR2 SQIVND (reference sequence). The CDR3 extends over 15 amino acids.

The genes are TRBV4-3 and TRBJ2-2; D is perhaps TRBD1 (5 bases). The CDR3 runs to 18 residues. From germline, CDR1 is LGHNA and CDR2 YSLEER. Trimming took off 0 bases at V and 0 bases at J, with 14 bases between the two ends. DNA for the CDR3: TGCGCCAGCAGCCAAGAGGGGCTTGGATCCGCGAACACCGGGGAGCTGTTTTTT. Translated, it gives CASSQEGLGSANTGELFF.

V usage is TRBV3-1 (or the pseudogene TRBV3-2) and J usage is TRBJ2-7; 7 bases map to TRBD2. The CDR3 length is 17 residues. Per the germline V gene, CDR1 is LGHDT and CDR2 is YNNKEL (reference sequence). V was clipped by 0 bases and J by 0 bases; unmatched bases: 8. The CDR3 coding sequence is TGTGCCAGCAGCCAAGACACCCGACTAGCAAACTCCTACGAGCAGTACTTC. Encoded protein: CASSQDTRLANSYEQYF.